This T cell receptor (beta chain) was captured in a study of beta chain features in type 1 diabetes. Study-level results: There was a moderate but significant shortening of TCRB CDR3s in all four CD4+ subsets of Type 1 diabetes patients.

cDNA synthesis used the whole RNA isolate, giving expressed TCRB sequences. TCRdb keeps only in-frame clones here, not all; method: immunoSEQ multiplex PCR. The data show about 190,000 clones, under 9.5% seen once. This clone was seen only a few times. Its antigen is not known. CDR1 SGHNT and CDR2 YYREEE come from the germline V gene (reference sequence). Germline trimming cut 3 bases from V and 1 base from J; bases unmatched to any gene: 4. The CDR3 contains 16 residues. This TCR came from a man between 18 and 29 years old with type 1 diabetes. The specimen sequenced was central memory CD4+ T cells from blood. The chain combines TRBV5-4 with TRBJ2-2; 9 positions match TRBD1. The DNA of the CDR3 is TGTGCCAGCAGCTGGGGACAGGGCGGGAACACCGGGGAGCTGTTTTTT. Residues: CASSWGQGGNTGELFF.